The rows below give T cell receptor beta chains drawn from one sample of a study of blood T cell repertoires in COVID-19. Data came from immunoSEQ multiplex PCR; TCRdb stores just in-frame clones and leaves some out. Counted here are fewer than 55,000 clones, about 81% occurring once; the ten biggest clones make up over 20%. The material sequenced was peripheral blood. The receptors originated from an elderly woman with COVID-19, enrolled during active disease. Both conserved end residues are trimmed from each CDR3. The order of the fields is clone size, V gene, J gene, CDR3 protein. Expanded clones are given a class, and other clones once, few, many or no size at all.

abundance: .
v_gene: TRBV18
j_gene: TRBJ1-2
CDR3aa: ASSPNQGAIFDGYT

abundance: .
v_gene: TRBV5-1
j_gene: TRBJ2-3
CDR3aa: ASSLYRDRGLNTQY

abundance: .
v_gene: TRBV30
j_gene: TRBJ1-1
CDR3aa: ARHGGLNTEAF

abundance: .
v_gene: TRBV9
j_gene: TRBJ2-2
CDR3aa: ASSIQRGLNTGELF

abundance: .
v_gene: TRBV7-9
j_gene: TRBJ1-2
CDR3aa: ASSRHGGDFNYGYT

abundance: .
v_gene: TRBV4-2
j_gene: TRBJ1-2
CDR3aa: ASSLGQGANYGYT

abundance: .
v_gene: TRBV14
j_gene: TRBJ2-4
CDR3aa: ASSPSGTGGNIQY

abundance: .
v_gene: TRBV24-1
j_gene: TRBJ1-1
CDR3aa: ATSDPGTDEAF

abundance: .
v_gene: TRBV27
j_gene: TRBJ2-7
CDR3aa: ASSSPVEQY

abundance: .
v_gene: TRBV19
j_gene: TRBJ2-7
CDR3aa: ASTPTGGIYEQY

abundance: .
v_gene: TRBV4-2
j_gene: TRBJ2-1
CDR3aa: ASSQESVNEQF

abundance: few
v_gene: TRBV5-1
j_gene: TRBJ2-7
CDR3aa: ASRQEGTISYEQY

abundance: .
v_gene: TRBV24-1
j_gene: TRBJ1-5
CDR3aa: ATDAGHGQPQH

abundance: few
v_gene: TRBV30
j_gene: TRBJ2-2
CDR3aa: AWSWDRATGELF

abundance: .
v_gene: TRBV5-1
j_gene: TRBJ2-6
CDR3aa: ASSSQGTGANVLT

abundance: .
v_gene: TRBV29-1
j_gene: TRBJ2-3
CDR3aa: SALGTSGSTDTQY

abundance: .
v_gene: TRBV18
j_gene: TRBJ2-1
CDR3aa: ASSPLRRDRASTNEQF

abundance: .
v_gene: TRBV5-5
j_gene: TRBJ2-2
CDR3aa: ASSLAGLATNTGELF

abundance: .
v_gene: TRBV5-1
j_gene: TRBJ2-1
CDR3aa: ASSPEGDRPNNEQF

abundance: .
v_gene: TRBV27
j_gene: TRBJ2-5
CDR3aa: ASRRGLAGAVETQY

abundance: .
v_gene: TRBV11-2
j_gene: TRBJ2-1
CDR3aa: ASSSTSSGRANEQF

abundance: once
v_gene: TRBV9
j_gene: TRBJ2-1
CDR3aa: ASSEGTGIFNEQF

abundance: .
v_gene: TRBV11-3
j_gene: TRBJ2-7
CDR3aa: ASSLRTGSSYEQY

abundance: .
v_gene: TRBV7-3
j_gene: TRBJ1-2
CDR3aa: ASSFSGQGQTSYT

abundance: .
v_gene: TRBV7-3
j_gene: TRBJ2-3
CDR3aa: ASSALARPDTQY

abundance: .
v_gene: TRBV5-6
j_gene: TRBJ2-3
CDR3aa: ASRLLSTDTQY

abundance: .
v_gene: TRBV7-2
j_gene: TRBJ2-2
CDR3aa: ASSLGGQGNTGELF

abundance: .
v_gene: TRBV5-1
j_gene: TRBJ2-7
CDR3aa: ASSSTLGSGAYEQY

abundance: .
v_gene: TRBV2
j_gene: TRBJ1-1
CDR3aa: ASRPGQGLMNTEAF

abundance: .
v_gene: TRBV21-1
j_gene: TRBJ2-1
CDR3aa: ASLISAGQRALPEQF

abundance: .
v_gene: TRBV6-6
j_gene: TRBJ2-5
CDR3aa: ASSYLAGAQETQY

abundance: .
v_gene: TRBV28
j_gene: TRBJ1-2
CDR3aa: ATHTLGGRRVYGYT

abundance: .
v_gene: TRBV7-3
j_gene: TRBJ1-6
CDR3aa: ASSSTTGSDSPLH

abundance: few
v_gene: TRBV5-4
j_gene: TRBJ2-1
CDR3aa: ASSLALAGLNEQF

abundance: .
v_gene: TRBV27
j_gene: TRBJ2-7
CDR3aa: ASSFLLSGFDEQY

abundance: .
v_gene: TRBV5-4
j_gene: TRBJ2-7
CDR3aa: ASSPGGSGPIFEQY

abundance: .
v_gene: TRBV5-1
j_gene: TRBJ1-1
CDR3aa: ASSLQQGSGTEAF

abundance: medium-sized
v_gene: TRBV7-3
j_gene: TRBJ2-2
CDR3aa: ASSLEGGNTGELF

abundance: .
v_gene: TRBV28
j_gene: TRBJ1-1
CDR3aa: AGGQGMNTEAF

abundance: once
v_gene: TRBV4-1
j_gene: TRBJ2-5
CDR3aa: ASSQDPSGETQY

abundance: .
v_gene: TRBV15
j_gene: TRBJ2-2
CDR3aa: ATSRDTNTGELF

abundance: .
v_gene: TRBV27
j_gene: TRBJ2-3
CDR3aa: ASKGQGLYTQY

abundance: .
v_gene: TRBV7-6
j_gene: TRBJ2-1
CDR3aa: ASSSRTSGIGEQF

abundance: .
v_gene: TRBV7-9
j_gene: TRBJ2-5
CDR3aa: ASSPRMGAVQETQY

abundance: .
v_gene: TRBV3-1/TRBV3-2
j_gene: TRBJ2-1
CDR3aa: ASRKGQRESSYNEQF

abundance: few
v_gene: TRBV5-1
j_gene: TRBJ2-2
CDR3aa: ASRQTRTGGNTGELF

abundance: .
v_gene: TRBV6-6
j_gene: TRBJ1-5
CDR3aa: ASFGQWNQPQH

abundance: many
v_gene: TRBV11-2
j_gene: TRBJ2-3
CDR3aa: ATALLGGADTQY

abundance: .
v_gene: TRBV19
j_gene: TRBJ2-2
CDR3aa: ASSLQTANTGELF

abundance: .
v_gene: TRBV6-2/TRBV6-3
j_gene: TRBJ2-2
CDR3aa: ASSSGLRGTGELF

abundance: .
v_gene: TRBV19
j_gene: TRBJ2-5
CDR3aa: ASSARTSGRARETQY